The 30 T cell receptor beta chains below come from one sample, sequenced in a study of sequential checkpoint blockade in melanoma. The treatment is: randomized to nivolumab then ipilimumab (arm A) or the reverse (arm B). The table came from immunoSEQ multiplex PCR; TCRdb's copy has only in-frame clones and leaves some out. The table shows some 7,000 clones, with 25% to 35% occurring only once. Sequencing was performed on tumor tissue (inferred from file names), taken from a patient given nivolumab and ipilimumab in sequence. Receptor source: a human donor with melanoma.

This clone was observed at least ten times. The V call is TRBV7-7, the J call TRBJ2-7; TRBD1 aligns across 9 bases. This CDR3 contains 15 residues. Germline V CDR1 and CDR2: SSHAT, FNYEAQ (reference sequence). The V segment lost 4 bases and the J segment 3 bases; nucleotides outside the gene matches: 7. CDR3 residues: CASSYTGGAGYEQYF. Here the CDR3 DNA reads TGTGCCAGCAGCTACACAGGGGGCGCGGGCTACGAGCAGTACTTC.

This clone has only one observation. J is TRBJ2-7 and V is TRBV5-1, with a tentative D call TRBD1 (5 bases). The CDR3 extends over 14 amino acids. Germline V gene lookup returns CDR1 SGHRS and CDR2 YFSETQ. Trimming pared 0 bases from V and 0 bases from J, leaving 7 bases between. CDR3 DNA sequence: TGCGCCAGCAGCTTGGGACAGCCCTCCTACGAGCAGTACTTC. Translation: CASSLGQPSYEQYF.

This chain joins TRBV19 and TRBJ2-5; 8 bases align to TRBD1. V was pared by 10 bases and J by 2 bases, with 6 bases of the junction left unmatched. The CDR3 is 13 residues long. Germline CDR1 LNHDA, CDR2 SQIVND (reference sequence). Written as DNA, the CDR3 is TGTGCCACCGGGACAGGTCCTCAAGAGACCCAGTACTTC. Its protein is CATGTGPQETQYF.

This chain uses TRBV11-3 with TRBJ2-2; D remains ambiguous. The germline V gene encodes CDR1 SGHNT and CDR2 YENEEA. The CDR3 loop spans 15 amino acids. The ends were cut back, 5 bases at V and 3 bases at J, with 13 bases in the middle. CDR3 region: CASSVGGFHTGELFF. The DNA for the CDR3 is TGTGCCAGCAGCGTAGGTGGATTTCACACCGGGGAGCTGTTTTTT.

The chain's CDR3 is CSVGRQGNTGELFF. In DNA form, the CDR3 reads TGCAGCGTTGGGCGGCAGGGTAACACCGGGGAGCTGTTTTTT. This sequence joins TRBV29-1 and TRBJ2-2; TRBD1 might be the D (5 bases). The CDR3 runs to 14 residues. The germline CDR1 and CDR2 sequences are SQVTM and ANQGSEA. V shed 4 bases and J shed 2 bases, with 11 bases lying between them.

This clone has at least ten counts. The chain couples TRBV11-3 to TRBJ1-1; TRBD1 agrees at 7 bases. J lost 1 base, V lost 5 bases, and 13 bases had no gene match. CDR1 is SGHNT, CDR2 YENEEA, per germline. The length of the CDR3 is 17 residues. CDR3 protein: CASSERLSTGKNTEAFF. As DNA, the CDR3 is TGTGCCAGCAGCGAACGGTTGTCGACAGGGAAGAACACTGAAGCTTTCTTT.

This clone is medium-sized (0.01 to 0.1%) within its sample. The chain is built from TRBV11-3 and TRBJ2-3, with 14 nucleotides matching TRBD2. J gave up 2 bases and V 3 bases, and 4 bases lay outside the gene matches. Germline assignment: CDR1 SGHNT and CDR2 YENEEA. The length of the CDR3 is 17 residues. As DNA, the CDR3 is TGTGCCAGCAGCTTCCGACTAGCGGGAGGGCACACAGATACGCAGTATTTT. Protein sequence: CASSFRLAGGHTDTQYF.

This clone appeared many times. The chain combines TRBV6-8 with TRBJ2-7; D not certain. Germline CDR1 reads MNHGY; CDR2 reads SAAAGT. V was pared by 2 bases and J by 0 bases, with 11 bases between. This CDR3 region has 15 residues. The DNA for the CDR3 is TGTGCCAGCAGTTACGCTAGTTCTTACTCCTACGAGCAGTACTTC. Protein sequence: CASSYASSYSYEQYF.

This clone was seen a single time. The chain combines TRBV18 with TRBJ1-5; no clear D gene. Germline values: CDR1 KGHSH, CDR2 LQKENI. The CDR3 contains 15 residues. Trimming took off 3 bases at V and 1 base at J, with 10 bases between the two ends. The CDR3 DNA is TGTGCCAGCTCACCTCTGGGCATGAGCAATCAGCCCCAGCATTTT. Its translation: CASSPLGMSNQPQHF.

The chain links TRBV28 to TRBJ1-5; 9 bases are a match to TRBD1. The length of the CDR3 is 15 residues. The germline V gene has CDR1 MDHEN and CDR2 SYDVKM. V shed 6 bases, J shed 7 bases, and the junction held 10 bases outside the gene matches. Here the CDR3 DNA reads TGTGCCAGCAGACGCAGTCCCGGGACAGGGCAGCCCCAGCATTTT. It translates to CASRRSPGTGQPQHF.

The CDR3 nucleotides read TGCGCCAGCAGCTTGCCGATCAGTACGGAGACCCAGTACTTC. Its translation is CASSLPISTETQYF. The gene calls are TRBV5-1 and TRBJ2-5; D remains ambiguous. Germline assignment: CDR1 SGHRS and CDR2 YFSETQ. Trimming removed 1 base at V and 5 bases at J, with 12 bases between. The CDR3 covers 14 residues.

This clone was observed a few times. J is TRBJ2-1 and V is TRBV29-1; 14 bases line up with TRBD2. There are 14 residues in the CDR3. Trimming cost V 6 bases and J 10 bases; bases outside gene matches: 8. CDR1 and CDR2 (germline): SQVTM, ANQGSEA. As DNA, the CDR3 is TGCAGCGTAGCGACTAGCGGGAGGGTTTTCGAGCAGTTCTTC. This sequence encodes CSVATSGRVFEQFF.

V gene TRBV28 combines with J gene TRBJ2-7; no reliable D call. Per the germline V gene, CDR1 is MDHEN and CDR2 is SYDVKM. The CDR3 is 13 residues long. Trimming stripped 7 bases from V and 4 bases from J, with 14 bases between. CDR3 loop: CASTLAPTYEQYF. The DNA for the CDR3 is TGTGCCAGCACCCTGGCCCCCACTTACGAGCAGTACTTC.

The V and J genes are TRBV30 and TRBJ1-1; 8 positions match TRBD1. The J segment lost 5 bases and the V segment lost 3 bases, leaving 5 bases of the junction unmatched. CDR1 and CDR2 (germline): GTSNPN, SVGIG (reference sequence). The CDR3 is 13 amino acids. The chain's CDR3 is CAWRRDRWTEAFF. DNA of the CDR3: TGTGCCTGGAGACGGGACAGGTGGACTGAAGCTTTCTTT.

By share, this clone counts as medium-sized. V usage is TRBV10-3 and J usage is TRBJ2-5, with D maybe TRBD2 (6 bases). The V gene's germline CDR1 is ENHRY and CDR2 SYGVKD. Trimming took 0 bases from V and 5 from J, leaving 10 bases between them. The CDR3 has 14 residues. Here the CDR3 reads CAISESAEGETQYF. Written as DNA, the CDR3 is TGTGCCATCAGTGAGTCGGCGGAGGGGGAGACCCAGTACTTC.

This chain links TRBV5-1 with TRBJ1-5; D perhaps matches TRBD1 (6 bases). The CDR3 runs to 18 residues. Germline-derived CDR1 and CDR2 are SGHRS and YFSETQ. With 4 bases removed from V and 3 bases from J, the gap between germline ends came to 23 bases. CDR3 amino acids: CASSPTPIIGQNNQPQHF. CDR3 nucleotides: TGCGCCAGCAGCCCGACTCCCATTATCGGACAGAACAATCAGCCCCAGCATTTT.

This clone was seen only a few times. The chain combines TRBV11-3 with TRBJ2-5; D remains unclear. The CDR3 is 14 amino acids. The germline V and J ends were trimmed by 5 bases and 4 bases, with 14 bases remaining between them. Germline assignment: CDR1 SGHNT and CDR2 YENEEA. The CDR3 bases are TGTGCCAGCAGCCCCAGTCTCGAAAGAGAGACCCAGTACTTC. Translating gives CASSPSLERETQYF.

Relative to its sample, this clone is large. CDR3: CARSLLGVGETQYF. CDR3 DNA: TGTGCCAGAAGCTTGTTGGGGGTAGGGGAGACCCAGTACTTC. The rearrangement joins TRBV5-3 to TRBJ2-5; D may be TRBD1 or TRBD2 (5 bases each). TRBV5-3 is an open reading frame whose function is uncertain. This CDR3 has 14 residues. The V end lost 1 base, the J end lost 5 bases, and 12 bases lay between the germline ends.

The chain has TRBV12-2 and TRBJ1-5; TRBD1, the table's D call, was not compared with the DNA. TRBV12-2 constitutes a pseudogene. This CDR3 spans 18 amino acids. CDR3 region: CASRLACKRGNSNQPQHF. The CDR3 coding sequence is TGTGCAAGTCGCTTAGCCTGTAAGAGGGGGAATAGCAATCAGCCCCAGCATTTT.

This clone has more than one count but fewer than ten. CDR3 sequence: CASSLDRGGASGPNEKLFF. In nucleotides, the CDR3 is TGTGCCAGCAGTTTAGACAGGGGGGGAGCTTCGGGCCCTAATGAAAAACTGTTTTTT. The rearrangement links TRBV6-8 to TRBJ1-4, with 9 nucleotides matching TRBD1. V shed 4 bases and J 3 bases; nucleotides not matched to a gene: 15. The CDR3 loop spans 19 amino acids. Germline assignment: CDR1 MNHGY and CDR2 SAAAGT.

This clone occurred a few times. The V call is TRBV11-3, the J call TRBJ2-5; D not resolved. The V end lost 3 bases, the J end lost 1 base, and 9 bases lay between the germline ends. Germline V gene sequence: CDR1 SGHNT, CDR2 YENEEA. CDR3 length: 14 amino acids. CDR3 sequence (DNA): TGTGCCAGCAGCTTTGGGCAGATCCAAGAGACCCAGTACTTC. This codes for CASSFGQIQETQYF.

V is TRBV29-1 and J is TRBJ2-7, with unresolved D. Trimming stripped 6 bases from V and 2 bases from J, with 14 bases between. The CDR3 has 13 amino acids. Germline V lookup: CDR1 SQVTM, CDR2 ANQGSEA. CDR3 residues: CSVLTADPYEQYF. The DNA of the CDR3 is TGCAGCGTCCTTACCGCCGATCCCTACGAGCAGTACTTC.

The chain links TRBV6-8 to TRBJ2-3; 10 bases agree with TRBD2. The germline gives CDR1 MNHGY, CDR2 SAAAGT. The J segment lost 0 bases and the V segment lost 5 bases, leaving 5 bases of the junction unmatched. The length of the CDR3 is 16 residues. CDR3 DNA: TGTGCCAGCAGTCTACTAGCGGGATTTAGCACAGATACGCAGTATTTT. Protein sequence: CASSLLAGFSTDTQYF.

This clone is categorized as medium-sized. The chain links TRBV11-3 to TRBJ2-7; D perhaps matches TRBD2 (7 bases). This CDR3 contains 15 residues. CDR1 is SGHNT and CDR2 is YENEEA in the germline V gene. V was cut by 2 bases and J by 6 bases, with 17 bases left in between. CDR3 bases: TGTGCCAGCAGCTTATTATGGACAGCGGGAAGCGAGCAGTACTTC. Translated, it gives CASSLLWTAGSEQYF.

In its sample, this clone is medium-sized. CDR3 in DNA: TGTGCCAGCAGCTATCGCGCAACCAGGGGGGAGCTGTTTTTT. Translated: CASSYRATRGELFF. The chain is built from TRBV6-8 and TRBJ2-2; D remains unclear. V was clipped by 6 bases and J by 8 bases, with 16 bases between them. The CDR3 runs to 14 residues. Germline V CDR1 and CDR2: MNHGY, SAAAGT.

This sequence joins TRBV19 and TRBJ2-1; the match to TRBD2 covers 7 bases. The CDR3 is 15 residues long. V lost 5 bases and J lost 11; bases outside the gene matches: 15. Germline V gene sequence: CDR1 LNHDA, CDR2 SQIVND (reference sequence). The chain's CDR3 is CASSSQAGERGKQFF. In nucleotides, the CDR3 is TGTGCCAGTAGTTCCCAGGCGGGAGAGAGGGGTAAGCAGTTCTTC.

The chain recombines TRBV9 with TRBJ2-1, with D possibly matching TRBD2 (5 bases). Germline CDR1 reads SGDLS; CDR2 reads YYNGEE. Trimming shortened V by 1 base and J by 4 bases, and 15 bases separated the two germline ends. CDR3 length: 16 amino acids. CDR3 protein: CASSVKTLPGYNEQFF. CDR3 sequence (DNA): TGTGCCAGCAGCGTAAAGACCCTTCCGGGGTACAATGAGCAGTTCTTC.

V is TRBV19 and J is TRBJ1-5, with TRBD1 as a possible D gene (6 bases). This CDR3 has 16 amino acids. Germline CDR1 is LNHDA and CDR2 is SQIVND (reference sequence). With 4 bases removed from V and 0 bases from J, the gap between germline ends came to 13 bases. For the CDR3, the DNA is TGTGCCAGTAGTAGTACCGGGACACATAGCAATCAGCCCCAGCATTTT. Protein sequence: CASSSTGTHSNQPQHF. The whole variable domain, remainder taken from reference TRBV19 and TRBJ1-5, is DGGITQSPKYLFRKEGQNVTLSCEQNLNHDAMYWYRQDPGQGLRLIYYSQIVNDFQKGDIAEGYSVSREKKESFPLTVTSAQKNPTAFYLCASSSTGTHSNQPQHFGDGTRLSIL.

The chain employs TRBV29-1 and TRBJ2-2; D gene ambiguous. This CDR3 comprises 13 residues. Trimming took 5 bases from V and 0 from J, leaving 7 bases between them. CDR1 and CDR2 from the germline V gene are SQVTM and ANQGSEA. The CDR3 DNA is TGCAGCGTTACCCTAGCGAACACCGGGGAGCTGTTTTTT. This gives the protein CSVTLANTGELFF.

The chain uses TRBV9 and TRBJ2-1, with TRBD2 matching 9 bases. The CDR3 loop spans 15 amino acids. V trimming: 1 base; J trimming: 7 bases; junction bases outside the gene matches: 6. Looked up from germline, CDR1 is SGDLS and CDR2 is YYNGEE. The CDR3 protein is CASSVLGLARNEQFF. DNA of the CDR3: TGTGCCAGCAGCGTATTGGGACTAGCCAGGAATGAGCAGTTCTTC.